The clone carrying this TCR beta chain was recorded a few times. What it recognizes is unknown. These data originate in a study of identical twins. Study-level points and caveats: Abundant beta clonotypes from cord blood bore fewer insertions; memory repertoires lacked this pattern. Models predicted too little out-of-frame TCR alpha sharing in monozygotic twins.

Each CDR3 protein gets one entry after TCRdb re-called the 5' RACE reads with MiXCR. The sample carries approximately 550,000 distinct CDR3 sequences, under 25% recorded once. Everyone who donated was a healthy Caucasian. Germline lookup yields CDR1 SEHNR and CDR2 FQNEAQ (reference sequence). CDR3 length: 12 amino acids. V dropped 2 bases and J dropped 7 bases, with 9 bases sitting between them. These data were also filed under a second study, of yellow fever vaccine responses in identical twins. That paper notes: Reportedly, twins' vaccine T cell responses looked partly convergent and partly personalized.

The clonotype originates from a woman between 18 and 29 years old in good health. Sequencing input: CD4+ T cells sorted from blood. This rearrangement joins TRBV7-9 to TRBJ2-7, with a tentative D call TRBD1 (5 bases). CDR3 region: CASSLQGKEQYF. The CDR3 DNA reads TGTGCCAGCAGCTTACAGGGAAAAGAGCAGTACTTC.